Reported below is one T cell receptor (beta chain). Some clones are missing from TCRdb's copy, which holds only in-frame ones; the method was immunoSEQ multiplex PCR. The data hold some 490,000 clones, with about 88% observed a single time. This sample was taken from a study of blood T cell repertoires in COVID-19. Study as a whole: From the United States, Italy and Spain came samples of acute and convalescent COVID-19.

The receptor was derived from a woman aged 55-69 years who had recovered from COVID-19. The sample consisted of PBMCs or T cells enriched from blood (not recorded which).

CDR3: CASSWLSGANVLTF. The CDR3 nucleotides read TGTGCCAGCAGCTGGCTCTCTGGGGCCAACGTCCTGACTTTC. V is TRBV5-8 and J is TRBJ2-6; D remains ambiguous. Trimming left V 3 bases short and J 0 bases short, with 4 bases between. The CDR3 has 14 amino acids. The germline V gene encodes CDR1 SGHTS and CDR2 YDEGEE.